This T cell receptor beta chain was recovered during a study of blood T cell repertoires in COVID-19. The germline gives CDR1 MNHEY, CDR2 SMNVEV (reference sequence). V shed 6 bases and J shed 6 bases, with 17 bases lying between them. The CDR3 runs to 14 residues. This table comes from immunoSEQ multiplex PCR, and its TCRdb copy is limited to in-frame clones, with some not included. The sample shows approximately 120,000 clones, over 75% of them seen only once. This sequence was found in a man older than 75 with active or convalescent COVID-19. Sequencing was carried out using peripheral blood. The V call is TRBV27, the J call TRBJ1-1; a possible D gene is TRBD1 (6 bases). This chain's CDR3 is CASRQRGGASEAFF. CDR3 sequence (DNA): TGTGCCAGCAGGCAACGGGGGGGCGCCTCTGAAGCTTTCTTT.